A single sample is the source of the 28 T cell receptor beta chains below, sequenced in a study of blood T cells in healthy people across ages. Combining a sample-barcoded 5' primer with a J-beta primer mix, a second PCR ran for roughly 7 to 12 cycles. TCRdb used MiXCR to reprocess the 5' RACE reads, holding one entry per CDR3 protein. Of under 1 million distinct CDR3 sequences in the sample, around two fifths were seen once. Sequencing was performed on blood. The receptor source for this set is a man aged 55 to 70 in good health.

The chain combines TRBV20-1 with TRBJ1-6, with D unclear. V was shortened by 6 bases and J by 7 bases, with 19 bases between the two germline ends. Germline CDR1 is DFQATT and CDR2 is SNEGSKA (reference sequence). CDR3 length: 15 residues. DNA for the CDR3: TGCAGTGCCGATCCGTCCGGGAATGTAAATTCACCCCTCCACTTT. Amino acid sequence: CSADPSGNVNSPLHF.

This chain joins TRBV25-1 and TRBJ1-6; no reliable D call. This CDR3 is 13 amino acids long. The germline V gene has CDR1 MGHDK and CDR2 SYGVNS. Deletions cut 2 bases from V and 4 bases from J, with 3 bases between. CDR3 DNA sequence: TGTGCCAGCAGTGAACGGTATAATTCACCCCTCCACTTT. Amino acid sequence: CASSERYNSPLHF.

This clonotype has a handful of counts. The rearrangement links TRBV20-1 to TRBJ1-4; tentatively, D is TRBD1 (5 bases). Germline-derived CDR1 and CDR2 are DFQATT and SNEGSKA (reference sequence). The CDR3 extends over 14 amino acids. V was pared by 1 base and J by 0 bases, with 6 bases between. The CDR3 here is CSARGDSTNEKLFF. The CDR3 DNA reads as TGCAGTGCTAGAGGGGACTCAACTAATGAAAAACTGTTTTTT.

This sequence joins TRBV7-7 and TRBJ2-5, with D possibly matching TRBD2 (6 bases). There are 13 residues in the CDR3. Looked up from germline, CDR1 is SSHAT and CDR2 is FNYEAQ (reference sequence). The CDR3 reads CATPPGGRETQYF. The CDR3 region has the DNA TGTGCTACCCCCCCCGGGGGAAGAGAGACCCAGTACTTC. The entire variable domain, with the rest obtained from reference TRBV7-7 and TRBJ2-5, is as follows: GAGVSQSPRYKVTKRGQDVTLRCDPISSHATLYWYQQALGQGPEFLTYFNYEAQPDKSGLPSDRFSAERPEGSISTLTIQRTEQRDSAMYRCATPPGGRETQYFGPGTRLLVL.

The chain joins TRBV7-9 to TRBJ2-6; the D gene is possibly TRBD2 (7 bases). The CDR3 contains 16 residues. V lost 3 bases to trimming and J lost 2 bases, with 11 bases between them. The germline gives CDR1 SEHNR, CDR2 FQNEAQ (reference sequence). CDR3 residues: CASSFRGGPGANVLTF. Here the CDR3 DNA reads TGTGCCAGCAGCTTTCGCGGGGGCCCTGGGGCCAACGTCCTGACTTTC.

V gene TRBV6-2 or TRBV6-3 combines with J gene TRBJ2-4, with D perhaps assigned TRBD1 or TRBD2 (6 bases each). V lost 6 bases to trimming and J lost 13 bases, with 22 bases between them. Germline V gene sequence: CDR1 MNHEY, CDR2 SVGEGT. The CDR3 is 14 amino acids. The CDR3, as DNA: TGTGCCAGCAGCGCCGGGACAAACCGGAGGGAGCAGTACTTC. The encoded protein is CASSAGTNRREQYF.

The rearrangement joins TRBV9 to TRBJ2-1; D is perhaps TRBD1 (5 bases). The CDR3 totals 15 residues. V gave up 1 base and J gave up 4 bases, with 12 bases separating them. The germline V gene encodes CDR1 SGDLS and CDR2 YYNGEE. Written as DNA, the CDR3 is TGTGCCAGCAGCGTACTCGACAGTCAGTACAATGAGCAGTTCTTC. This codes for CASSVLDSQYNEQFF.

V gene TRBV5-6 combines with J gene TRBJ2-7; no definite D call. V lost 1 base and J lost 2, with 10 bases in between. Germline V lookup: CDR1 SGHDT, CDR2 YYEEEE. The CDR3 length is 14 residues. The CDR3: CASSLLGHPYEQYF. In nucleotides, the CDR3 is TGTGCCAGCAGCTTGTTGGGTCACCCCTACGAGCAGTACTTC.

J is TRBJ2-1 and V is TRBV5-1; D might be TRBD1 (7 bases). CDR1 is SGHRS, CDR2 YFSETQ, per germline. There are 17 residues in the CDR3. The germline V and J ends were trimmed by 3 bases and 5 bases, with 21 bases remaining between them. The CDR3 DNA is TGCGCCAGCAGCTGGGGGGACAGTCGACGGTTGAACAATGAGCAGTTCTTC. Translating it yields CASSWGDSRRLNNEQFF.

The sample holds a few counts of this clonotype. The V gene is TRBV5-1, the J gene TRBJ2-1, with D possibly being TRBD1 (6 bases). CDR3 length: 15 residues. Germline CDR1 reads SGHRS; CDR2 reads YFSETQ. V was shortened by 4 bases and J by 3 bases, with 14 bases between the two germline ends. The CDR3 region has the DNA TGCGCCAGCAGCCCGGGACAAGTTAACTACAATGAGCAGTTCTTC. Amino acid sequence: CASSPGQVNYNEQFF.

The V call is TRBV10-1, the J call TRBJ2-7, with 9 nucleotides matching TRBD2. V trimming: 3 bases; J trimming: 2 bases; junction bases outside the gene matches: 8. CDR3 length: 16 residues. From germline, CDR1 is WNHNN and CDR2 SYGVQD (reference sequence). The CDR3 reads CASSDQKSGRTYEQYF. The CDR3, as DNA: TGCGCCAGCAGTGATCAAAAAAGCGGGAGGACCTACGAGCAGTACTTC.

This clonotype has a handful of counts. The CDR3 nucleotides read TGTGCCAGCACCAAGGCTAGCGGGGGGCCGGTGAACACCGGGGAGCTGTTTTTT. Amino acid sequence: CASTKASGGPVNTGELFF. The chain links TRBV11-1 to TRBJ2-2, with 11 bases matching TRBD2. The CDR3 is made up of 18 amino acids. Trimming cost V 7 bases and J 1 base; bases outside gene matches: 11. CDR1 and CDR2 from the germline V gene are SGHAT and FQDESV (reference sequence).

This clonotype was seen a handful of times. V is TRBV27 and J is TRBJ2-1; D is undetermined. The DNA end is more similar to TRBJ2-7, so the J call may be wrong. The CDR3 has 15 residues. Germline CDR1 reads MNHEY; CDR2 reads SMNVEV (reference sequence). Here the CDR3 DNA reads TGTGCCAGCAGCTTTGACCCCAGCTCCTACAATGAGCAGTACTTC. It yields the protein CASSFDPSSYNEQYF.

The CDR3 DNA follows: TGTGCCAGCAGCGTAGACGCCCTCGCAGCGACCTATGGCTACACCTTC. This translates into CASSVDALAATYGYTF. The chain recombines TRBV9 with TRBJ1-2; D is ambiguous. Germline V gives CDR1 SGDLS, CDR2 YYNGEE. V was clipped by 0 bases and J by 4 bases, with 16 bases between them. The CDR3 sequence is 16 residues long.

This chain uses TRBV27 with TRBJ2-2, with 8 bases that match TRBD2. Germline V gene data show CDR1 as MNHEY and CDR2 as SMNVEV (reference sequence). CDR3 length equals 15 residues. V was pared by 4 bases and J by 2 bases, with 3 bases of the junction left unmatched. CDR3 coding DNA: TGTGCCAGCAGTTGGACTAGCCCCAACACCGGGGAGCTGTTTTTT. Its protein is CASSWTSPNTGELFF.

The V gene is TRBV20-1, the J gene TRBJ2-7; TRBD2 matches at 12 bases. The CDR3 extends over 17 amino acids. Germline CDR1 reads DFQATT; CDR2 reads SNEGSKA (reference sequence). V shed 1 base, J shed 0 bases, and the junction held 7 bases outside the gene matches. Here the CDR3 reads CSARVSSGGASSYEQYF. The CDR3 DNA is TGCAGTGCTAGAGTCTCTAGCGGGGGGGCCAGCTCCTACGAGCAGTACTTC.

J is TRBJ2-1 and V is TRBV27; D remains ambiguous. V lost 5 bases and J 10 bases, leaving 18 bases between the germline ends. Germline V gene data show CDR1 as MNHEY and CDR2 as SMNVEV (reference sequence). The CDR3 has 14 amino acids. The CDR3 here is CASSGSQGLREQFF. The CDR3 nucleotides are TGTGCCAGCAGTGGCTCACAAGGGCTTCGGGAGCAGTTCTTC.

The chain joins TRBV7-2 to TRBJ2-2, with 7 nucleotides matching TRBD2. J lost 6 bases, V lost 2 bases, and 12 bases had no gene match. The CDR3 loop spans 17 amino acids. From germline, CDR1 is SGHTA and CDR2 FQGNSA. DNA for the CDR3: TGTGCCAGCAGCTTATACAGAACTAGCGAAGACCCCGGGGAGCTGTTTTTT. Protein sequence: CASSLYRTSEDPGELFF.

V gene TRBV7-2 combines with J gene TRBJ2-3; D possibly corresponds to TRBD1 (8 bases). Germline CDR1 SGHTA, CDR2 FQGNSA. V dropped 6 bases and J dropped 6 bases, with 19 bases sitting between them. The CDR3 has 15 residues. The CDR3 DNA follows: TGTGCCAGCAGGGTGGGGGGGACAGGCCTTGATACGCAGTATTTT. It is translated as CASRVGGTGLDTQYF.

The CDR3 sequence is CASSLVPPYYGYTF. CDR3 DNA: TGTGCCAGCAGCTTAGTTCCTCCCTACTATGGCTACACCTTC. The J gene is TRBJ1-2, the V gene TRBV7-9; D remains ambiguous. Trimming took 1 base from V and 3 from J, leaving 9 bases between them. CDR3 length equals 14 residues. Germline loops: CDR1 SEHNR, CDR2 FQNEAQ (reference sequence).

This clonotype was found a few times. The chain links TRBV4-3 to TRBJ1-4; no firm D call. The CDR3 is 14 amino acids. Germline V CDR1 and CDR2: LGHNA, YSLEER. Trimming shortened V by 0 bases and J by 9 bases, and 11 bases separated the two germline ends. The CDR3 spells CASSQDRESKKLFF. The CDR3 bases are TGCGCCAGCAGCCAAGATCGGGAGTCAAAAAAACTGTTTTTT.

This clonotype occurred once. The chain has TRBV5-1 and TRBJ2-7, with 8 bases matching TRBD1. Trimming cost V 2 bases and J 1 base; bases outside gene matches: 11. The CDR3 is 17 residues long. The V gene's germline CDR1 is SGHRS and CDR2 YFSETQ. CDR3 protein: CASSLVSGQDISYEQYF. The CDR3 region has the DNA TGCGCCAGCAGCTTAGTGTCGGGACAGGACATATCCTACGAGCAGTACTTC.

This clonotype occurred a few times. The chain links TRBV20-1 to TRBJ1-2; D ambiguous. The germline gives CDR1 DFQATT, CDR2 SNEGSKA (reference sequence). V was trimmed by 0 bases and J by 7 bases, leaving 6 bases between them. The CDR3 length is 11 residues. CDR3 in amino acids: CSARDPRGYTF. The CDR3 DNA reads as TGCAGTGCTAGAGACCCACGTGGCTACACCTTC.

V usage is TRBV4-3 and J usage is TRBJ2-2, with TRBD2 matching over 11 bases. In germline, CDR1 is LGHNA, CDR2 YSLEER. This CDR3 is 15 amino acids long. The V and J ends lost 4 bases and 6 bases, in that order; junction bases with no gene match: 4. The CDR3 here is CASSPLAGGSGELFF. As DNA, the CDR3 is TGCGCCAGCAGCCCCCTAGCGGGGGGCTCCGGGGAGCTGTTTTTT.

The gene calls are TRBV29-1 and TRBJ1-2; D call uncertain. CDR1 and CDR2 from the germline V gene are SQVTM and ANQGSEA. Trimming cost V 2 bases and J 5 bases, with 12 bases left between them. CDR3 length: 13 amino acids. The CDR3 DNA sequence: TGCAGCGTTGAATTCAGTGGGATGTATGGCTACACCTTC. Its protein product is CSVEFSGMYGYTF.

V gene TRBV11-1 combines with J gene TRBJ2-1; 12 nucleotides agree with TRBD1. Germline V gene data show CDR1 as SGHAT and CDR2 as FQDESV (reference sequence). This CDR3 spans 21 amino acids. The V and J ends lost 5 bases and 6 bases, in that order; junction bases with no gene match: 23. CDR3 nucleotides: TGTGCCAGCAGCGACACAAGACCGGGACAGGGGGCTATTACCACCCTCAATGAGCAGTTCTTC. It yields the protein CASSDTRPGQGAITTLNEQFF. Full variable domain (remainder filled in from reference TRBV11-1 and TRBJ2-1): EAEVAQSPRYKITEKSQAVAFWCDPISGHATLYWYRQILGQGPELLVQFQDESVVDDSQLPKDRFSAERLKGVDSTLKIQPAELGDSAMYLCASSDTRPGQGAITTLNEQFFGPGTRLTVL.

The chain combines TRBV6-1 with TRBJ1-5; 8 positions agree with TRBD1. The length of the CDR3 is 16 residues. V was clipped by 7 bases and J by 0 bases; unmatched bases: 8. Germline V CDR1 and CDR2: MNHNS, SASEGT. CDR3 in DNA: TGTGCCAGCACCCCGGGACAGGTTTATAGCAATCAGCCCCAGCATTTT. Translating it yields CASTPGQVYSNQPQHF.

This clonotype showed up just a few times. The chain joins TRBV25-1 to TRBJ2-7; D is perhaps TRBD1 (6 bases). This CDR3 has 12 amino acids. Trimming left V 10 bases short and J 3 bases short, with 13 bases between. CDR1 is MGHDK and CDR2 is SYGVNS in the germline V gene. The CDR3 DNA follows: TGTGCCACCCAGGACAGATTCTACGAGCAGTACTTC. It translates to CATQDRFYEQYF.